The clone carrying this T cell receptor (beta chain) appeared a few times. This sample also contains other DNA sequences that code for the same CDR3. The protocol was immunoSEQ multiplex PCR, while the TCRdb copy is restricted to in-frame clones and leaves out a portion. The sample has about 1.1 million clones, around 78% seen once. This sample stems from a study of shared clonotypes between healthy human individuals. Participating donors were healthy, HIV-negative adults free of recent acute infections or vaccinations. Deletions cut 3 bases from V and 7 bases from J, with 12 bases between. Germline V gene data show CDR1 as SNHLY and CDR2 as FYNNEI. The CDR3 spans 13 residues.

Sequenced input: memory CD4+ T cells from PBMCs. Subset: CD45RA-negative fraction. The receptor comes from a man aged 18 to 35 in good health. Some clones in this sample may be carry-over from other donors' samples. This rearrangement joins TRBV2 to TRBJ1-2; D is perhaps TRBD1 (6 bases). CDR3 sequence (DNA): TGTGCCAGCAGTGAGGGTGGGGGCTCTGGCTACACCTTC. Amino acid sequence: CASSEGGGSGYTF.